The 16 T cell receptor beta chains below all came from one sample that was sequenced in a study of T cells in Graves' hyperthyroidism and ophthalmopathy. RNA transcripts gave rise to amplified TCR beta CDR3 regions. During a first-round RT-PCR of the TCR CDR3, the HTBI primer set was used. One entry per CDR3 protein, called by TCRdb with MiXCR from the multiplex PCR reads. The sample has about 720,000 distinct CDR3 sequences, roughly a sixth seen once. Sequenced: blood. The receptors were sampled from a woman aged 50 to 65 with Graves' hyperthyroidism that later progressed to Graves' ophthalmopathy.

This clonotype was observed at least ten times. The V and J genes are TRBV3-1 and TRBJ2-3; 10 bases map to TRBD2. CDR3 length: 16 residues. Unmatched junction bases numbered 2, after V lost 0 bases and J lost 2 bases. Germline V gene lookup returns CDR1 LGHDT and CDR2 YNNKEL (reference sequence). DNA of the CDR3: TGTGCCAGCAGCCAAGATAGCGGGGGGAACACAGATACGCAGTATTTT. Amino acids: CASSQDSGGNTDTQYF.

The CDR3 region is CASSYGITYNEQYF. Written as DNA, the CDR3 is TGTGCCAGCAGTTACGGGATTACCTACAATGAGCAGTACTTC. J is TRBJ2-1 and V is TRBV27; D may be TRBD2 (5 bases). Gene TRBJ2-7 matches the end of the DNA better, so the J call may be wrong. Germline assignment: CDR1 MNHEY and CDR2 SMNVEV (reference sequence). This CDR3 region has 14 residues.

The CDR3 sequence is CSARERERRDQETQYF. CDR3 nucleotide sequence: TGCAGTGCTAGAGAGCGGGAGCGTCGAGACCAAGAGACCCAGTACTTC. J is TRBJ2-5 and V is TRBV20-1; 7 bases fit TRBD2. The CDR3 sequence is 16 residues long. Germline V gene data show CDR1 as DFQATT and CDR2 as SNEGSKA (reference sequence). The junction had 7 bases not matched to a gene; V was cut back by 0 bases and J by 0 bases.

The V gene is TRBV7-2, the J gene TRBJ2-2; D is unclear. CDR1 is SGHTA and CDR2 is FQGNSA in the germline V gene. This CDR3 has 15 residues. V was shortened by 1 base and J by 1 base, with 7 bases between the two germline ends. The CDR3 DNA reads TGTGCCAGCAGCTTAGTCTCCAGGAACACCGGGGAGCTGTTTTTT. The encoded protein is CASSLVSRNTGELFF.

The rearrangement uses TRBV5-4 and TRBJ2-7, with TRBD2 matching over 12 bases. Germline CDR1 reads SGHNT; CDR2 reads YYREEE (reference sequence). With V trimmed by 4 bases and J by 4 bases, 6 bases remained unmatched. The CDR3 consists of 15 residues. Written as DNA, the CDR3 is TGTGCCAGCAGCACCCTAGCGGGGGGGGGATACGAGCAGTACTTC. Its protein product is CASSTLAGGGYEQYF.

In this sample, this clonotype turned up many times. The chain uses TRBV30 and TRBJ2-5; D remains unclear. The germline V and J ends were trimmed by 2 bases and 5 bases, with 12 bases remaining between them. Per germline, CDR1 GTSNPN and CDR2 SVGIG (reference sequence). This CDR3 region has 13 residues. This CDR3 reads CAWSIGTMETQYF. The CDR3 DNA follows: TGTGCCTGGAGTATTGGAACAATGGAGACCCAGTACTTC. Combining the CDR3 with reference TRBV30 and TRBJ2-5 gives the whole variable domain SQTIHQWPATLVQPVGSPLSLECTVEGTSNPNLYWYRQAAGRGLQLLFYSVGIGQISSEVPQNLSASRPQDRQFILSSKKLLLSDSGFYLCAWSIGTMETQYFGPGTRLLVL.

With respect to this clonotype: A much larger clone sits a single nucleotide away, making a read error possible. J is TRBJ2-7 and V is TRBV9; D possibly matches TRBD1 or TRBD2 (5 bases each). The V end was cut by 2 bases, the J end by 2 bases, with 11 bases between. Germline CDR1 is SGDLS and CDR2 is YYNGEE. This CDR3 is 14 amino acids long. The CDR3 bases are TGTGCCAGCAGCGTCCGGGACGGAGCCTACGAGCAGTACTTC. Its protein product is CASSVRDGAYEQYF.

The chain couples TRBV7-3 to TRBJ2-2, with TRBD2 matching over 12 bases. The ends lost 5 bases at V and 0 bases at J; junction bases unmatched: 4. The CDR3 runs to 17 residues. The germline gives CDR1 SGHTA, CDR2 FQGTGA. The CDR3 DNA follows: TGTGCCAGCAGCCTCACTAGCGGGGGGTCGAACACCGGGGAGCTGTTTTTT. Translation gives CASSLTSGGSNTGELFF.

The gene calls are TRBV29-1 and TRBJ1-2; no firm D call. The ends were cut back, 2 bases at V and 8 bases at J, with 9 bases in the middle. The CDR3 loop spans 11 amino acids. Germline V gene data show CDR1 as SQVTM and CDR2 as ANQGSEA. CDR3 DNA: TGCAGCGTTGAATACCTGGACGGCTACACCTTC. It codes for CSVEYLDGYTF.

This clonotype occurred a few times. The V call is TRBV12-3 or TRBV12-4, the J call TRBJ2-1; a possible D gene is TRBD1 (6 bases). This CDR3 has 16 amino acids. V lost 6 bases to trimming and J lost 8 bases, with 23 bases between them. The CDR3, as DNA: TGTGCCAGCAGCAAAAACAGGGTCGTCGTCGGGGATGAGCAGTTCTTC. It encodes CASSKNRVVVGDEQFF.

This clonotype has ten or more counts. The V and J genes are TRBV7-9 and TRBJ1-1; 11 positions match TRBD1. The CDR3 runs to 15 residues. The junction had 3 bases not matched to a gene; V was cut back by 2 bases and J by 4 bases. The germline V gene encodes CDR1 SEHNR and CDR2 FQNEAQ (reference sequence). CDR3 in DNA: TGTGCCAGCAGCTTAACCGGGACAGGGGGCACTGAAGCTTTCTTT. This codes for CASSLTGTGGTEAFF.

The table lists this clonotype with a few counts. This could be a read error, since a much larger clone is one nucleotide away. The chain links TRBV5-4 to TRBJ2-7; TRBD1 might be the D (6 bases). The germline V and J ends were trimmed by 2 bases and 1 base, with 10 bases remaining between them. CDR1 and CDR2 (germline): SGHNT, YYREEE (reference sequence). This CDR3 spans 14 amino acids. As DNA, the CDR3 is TGTGCCAGCAGCTTACAGGGAAAATCCTACGAGCAGTACTTC. Its translation: CASSLQGKSYEQYF.

The chain carries TRBV6-2 or TRBV6-3 and TRBJ2-2, with D perhaps matching TRBD2 (6 bases). This CDR3 has 12 residues. Trimming left V 8 bases short and J 6 bases short, with 10 bases between. Per the germline V gene, CDR1 is MNHEY and CDR2 is SVGEGT. In nucleotides, the CDR3 is TGTGCCAGCCGGAGGGCGGCCGGGGAGCTGTTTTTT. This gives the protein CASRRAAGELFF.

This clonotype was found a few times. This rearrangement joins TRBV19 to TRBJ2-3; tentative D call: TRBD2 (7 bases). This CDR3 is 15 amino acids long. Trimming removed 8 bases from V and 4 bases from J, with 19 bases in between. CDR1 and CDR2 from the germline V gene are LNHDA and SQIVND (reference sequence). The CDR3 here is CASRPGGGAADTQYF. In nucleotides, the CDR3 is TGTGCCAGTCGTCCCGGTGGGGGGGCAGCAGATACGCAGTATTTT. Together with reference TRBV19 and TRBJ2-3, the CDR3 gives the full variable domain: DGGITQSPKYLFRKEGQNVTLSCEQNLNHDAMYWYRQDPGQGLRLIYYSQIVNDFQKGDIAEGYSVSREKKESFPLTVTSAQKNPTAFYLCASRPGGGAADTQYFGPGTRLTVL.

The chain links TRBV4-1 to TRBJ2-2, with 7 bases aligning to TRBD2. Trimming cost V 1 base and J 4 bases; bases outside gene matches: 9. This CDR3 is built from 17 residues. Germline assignment: CDR1 MGHRA and CDR2 YSYEKL. CDR3 residues: CASSQVQGAGPTGELFF. CDR3 DNA: TGCGCCAGCAGCCAAGTCCAGGGAGCGGGGCCCACCGGGGAGCTGTTTTTT.

This clonotype appeared many times. The V gene is TRBV5-1, the J gene TRBJ1-1, with D unclear. The CDR3 is made up of 13 amino acids. CDR1 is SGHRS and CDR2 is YFSETQ in the germline V gene. V was clipped by 0 bases and J by 6 bases, with 9 bases between them. DNA for the CDR3: TGCGCCAGCAGCTTGGACAGTGGGCCTGAAGCTTTCTTT. This encodes CASSLDSGPEAFF.